The next 16 T cell receptor beta chains were all read from a single sample in a study of early T cells in non-severe SARS-CoV-2 infection. A single record per CDR3 protein comes from TCRdb applying MiXCR to the 5' RACE reads. The sample includes about 76,000 distinct CDR3 sequences, 10% to 12% of them seen just once. The sequencing sample was made of whole blood. These receptors were collected from an adult who was a healthcare worker with PCR-confirmed SARS-CoV-2 infection or an uninfected control (not recorded which).

With regard to this clonotype: A read error may explain this, as a much larger clone is one base away. This chain links TRBV14 with TRBJ1-4, with D perhaps TRBD1 (6 bases). The CDR3 has 13 residues. Germline V gene lookup returns CDR1 SGHDN and CDR2 FVKESK. Here the CDR3 reads CVSSRRDTEKLFF. CDR3 coding DNA: TGTGTCAGCAGCCGCCGGGACACTGAAAAACTGTTTTTT. The entire variable domain, with the rest obtained from reference TRBV14 and TRBJ1-4, is as follows: EAGVTQFPSHSVIEKGQTVTLRCDPISGHDNLYWYRRVMGKEIKFLLHFVKESKQDESGMPNNRFLAERTGGTYSTLKVQPAELEDSGVYFCVSSRRDTEKLFFGSGTQLSVL.

This chain links TRBV4-1 with TRBJ1-4; 9 bases match TRBD1. V lost 9 bases, J lost 6 bases, and 17 bases stayed unmatched. The CDR3 has 17 residues. Germline V gives CDR1 MGHRA, CDR2 YSYEKL. This chain's CDR3 is CASRNLHRGRLDEKLFF. CDR3 nucleotide sequence: TGCGCCAGTCGGAACCTCCACAGGGGGCGGCTGGATGAAAAACTGTTTTTT.

The table lists this clonotype with many counts. V and J are TRBV7-8 and TRBJ2-2; D is tentatively TRBD1 or TRBD2 (6 bases each). Trimming took 5 bases from V and 4 from J, leaving 17 bases between them. In germline, CDR1 is SGHVS, CDR2 FQNEAQ. CDR3 length: 16 amino acids. The DNA of the CDR3 is TGTGCCAGCAGCCTCGGGGGCCCCTCGGGCACCGGGGAGCTGTTTTTT. As protein: CASSLGGPSGTGELFF.

This clonotype was counted at least ten times. This sequence joins TRBV18 and TRBJ1-1; 8 bases align to TRBD1. Germline CDR1 reads KGHSH; CDR2 reads LQKENI. Trimming at V came to 2 bases and at J to 3 bases, leaving 5 bases not matched to a gene. The CDR3 sequence is 15 residues long. Written as DNA, the CDR3 is TGTGCCAGCTCACCAACAGGGGGAGAGGACACTGAAGCTTTCTTT. It specifies CASSPTGGEDTEAFF. The entire variable domain, with the rest obtained from reference TRBV18 and TRBJ1-1, is as follows: NAGVMQNPRHLVRRRGQEARLRCSPMKGHSHVYWYRQLPEEGLKFMVYLQKENIIDESGMPKERFSAEFPKEGPSILRIQQVVRGDSAAYFCASSPTGGEDTEAFFGQGTRLTVV.

This chain connects TRBV7-2 to TRBJ1-5, with no clear D. CDR1 SGHTA and CDR2 FQGNSA come from the germline V gene. There are 12 residues in the CDR3. V was clipped by 1 base and J by 6 bases, with 4 bases between them. The CDR3 DNA reads TGTGCCAGCAGCTTAGGGTTTCAGCCCCAGCATTTT. Translated: CASSLGFQPQHF.

The chain couples TRBV25-1 to TRBJ1-1, with D unclear. V was pared by 4 bases and J by 1 base, with 16 bases between. The CDR3 spans 16 residues. Germline V lookup: CDR1 MGHDK, CDR2 SYGVNS. Written as DNA, the CDR3 is TGTGCCAGCAGTGCCCGTGGCTATCCAGGGAACACTGAAGCTTTCTTT. Protein: CASSARGYPGNTEAFF.

This clonotype has a handful of counts. The chain is built from TRBV27 and TRBJ1-2; 11 bases map to TRBD1. The CDR3 runs to 16 residues. Germline V gene data show CDR1 as MNHEY and CDR2 as SMNVEV (reference sequence). The junction had 9 bases not matched to a gene; V was cut back by 5 bases and J by 4 bases. The CDR3 DNA reads as TGTGCCAGCAGTCCATATCGGACAGGGGGCAGCTATGGCTACACCTTC. Its protein product is CASSPYRTGGSYGYTF.

The sample holds a few counts of this clonotype. The chain employs TRBV6-5 and TRBJ2-3, with TRBD1 matching 11 bases. The CDR3 is 16 amino acids. V trimming: 5 bases; J trimming: 0 bases; junction bases outside the gene matches: 4. The V gene's germline CDR1 is MNHEY and CDR2 SVGAGI. In nucleotides, the CDR3 is TGTGCCAGCAGTCCCGGGACAGGGGGAAGCACAGATACGCAGTATTTT. It codes for CASSPGTGGSTDTQYF.

V is TRBV20-1 and J is TRBJ1-6; possibly TRBD1 for D (5 bases). Germline assignment: CDR1 DFQATT and CDR2 SNEGSKA (reference sequence). This CDR3 is 15 amino acids long. Trimming removed 0 bases from V and 7 bases from J, with 13 bases in between. The CDR3 DNA is TGCAGTGCTAGAGACCGAACCGGGGGGAATTCACCCCTCCACTTT. Its protein is CSARDRTGGNSPLHF.

The sample holds a few counts of this clonotype. CDR3 coding DNA: TGTGCCAGCAGCTCGGACGCGTTTCGGTCTGACACTGAAGCTTTCTTT. This sequence encodes CASSSDAFRSDTEAFF. V gene TRBV7-9 combines with J gene TRBJ1-1; D not resolved. CDR1 and CDR2 (germline): SEHNR, FQNEAQ (reference sequence). V was clipped by 4 bases and J by 3 bases, with 18 bases between them. This CDR3 comprises 16 residues.

This chain joins TRBV6-4 and TRBJ1-1; no clear D. The CDR3 length is 15 residues. CDR1 is MRHNA and CDR2 is SNTAGT in the germline V gene. The V and J ends lost 5 bases and 1 base respectively, with 14 bases between them. CDR3 nucleotide sequence: TGTGCCAGCAGTCCCGAAGGACTGCCGAACACTGAAGCTTTCTTT. Protein product: CASSPEGLPNTEAFF.

V usage is TRBV14 and J usage is TRBJ1-1; D remains unclear. Germline CDR1 SGHDN, CDR2 FVKESK. The V end lost 0 bases, the J end lost 5 bases, and 10 bases lay between the germline ends. The CDR3 consists of 14 residues. This CDR3 reads CASSQDIALTEAFF. CDR3 DNA sequence: TGTGCCAGCAGCCAAGATATTGCGTTGACTGAAGCTTTCTTT.

This clonotype was detected only a few times. V gene TRBV19 combines with J gene TRBJ2-2; D call uncertain. Germline CDR1 and CDR2: LNHDA and SQIVND (reference sequence). The length of the CDR3 is 15 residues. Trimming took off 5 bases at V and 2 bases at J, with 12 bases between the two ends. The CDR3 DNA reads TGTGCCAGTAGTCCCCGCAATGTAAACACCGGGGAGCTGTTTTTT. Its protein product is CASSPRNVNTGELFF. The whole variable domain, remainder taken from reference TRBV19 and TRBJ2-2, is DGGITQSPKYLFRKEGQNVTLSCEQNLNHDAMYWYRQDPGQGLRLIYYSQIVNDFQKGDIAEGYSVSREKKESFPLTVTSAQKNPTAFYLCASSPRNVNTGELFFGEGSRLTVL.

This clonotype was counted only a few times. The chain has TRBV10-3 and TRBJ2-2; D not resolved. The CDR3 loop spans 13 amino acids. V gave up 4 bases and J gave up 7 bases, with 10 bases separating them. Germline V CDR1 and CDR2: ENHRY, SYGVKD. For the CDR3, the DNA is TGTGCCATCAGTGTCCCGGTAGGCGGGGAGCTGTTTTTT. Its protein product is CAISVPVGGELFF.

This clonotype was recorded a few times. No conserved phenylalanine or tryptophan ends this CDR3, so it is likely a read error. This rearrangement joins TRBV12-5 to TRBJ2-7; D tentatively reads TRBD1 or TRBD2 (5 bases each). Trimming shortened V by 6 bases and J by 1 base, and 16 bases separated the two germline ends. Germline V CDR1 and CDR2: LGHNT, FRNRAP. This CDR3 region has 15 residues. CDR3 region: CASGTSGTLSYEQYS. As DNA, the CDR3 is TGTGCTAGTGGAACGTCCGGGACCTTATCCTACGAGCAGTACTCC.

This clonotype showed up many times. The chain has TRBV10-2 and TRBJ2-5, with D unclear. V dropped 7 bases and J dropped 2 bases, with 5 bases sitting between them. The length of the CDR3 is 11 residues. CDR1 and CDR2 (germline): WSHSY, SAAADI. The CDR3 DNA reads TGCGCCAGCACCGAACAAGAGACCCAGTACTTC. It is translated as CASTEQETQYF.